Following are 22 T cell receptor beta chains from one sample sequenced in a study of low-dose radiotherapy and immunotherapy resistance in tumors. Covering alpha and beta chains, TRAV- and TRBV-specific primers were used for the first-strand cDNA. Amplification of TCRs used a constant-region primer and V-primer adapter for approximately 18 PCR cycles. Using its own MiXCR run on the reads, TCRdb lists one record per CDR3 protein. The sample consists of tens of thousands of distinct CDR3 sequences, more than 25% of them appearing once. The time point is: before trial treatment. The material sequenced was PBMCs, taken before treatment. These receptors were taken from a female donor with ovarian cancer.

This clonotype was seen more than once but under ten times. The V and J genes are TRBV15 and TRBJ1-1, with a tentative D call TRBD1 (5 bases). The CDR3 has 13 residues. CDR1 LNHNV and CDR2 YYDKDF come from the germline V gene (reference sequence). The V end lost 1 base, the J end lost 4 bases, and 7 bases lay between the germline ends. The CDR3 reads CATSRVGTTEAFF. The CDR3 DNA reads as TGTGCCACCAGCAGAGTCGGGACCACTGAAGCTTTCTTT.

Only a few counts were recorded for this clonotype. The J gene is TRBJ2-7, the V gene TRBV24-1; D gene unclear. The V and J ends lost 1 base and 5 bases respectively, with 2 bases between them. Germline V gene sequence: CDR1 KGHDR, CDR2 SFDVKD. The CDR3 is 11 amino acids. The DNA for the CDR3 is TGTGCCACCAGTGATTTTGACGAGCAGTACTTC. Its translation is CATSDFDEQYF.

This clonotype was seen ten or more times. The chain is built from TRBV5-1 and TRBJ1-3; weak D call: TRBD1 (6 bases). The V end was cut by 5 bases, the J end by 3 bases, with 15 bases between. From germline, CDR1 is SGHRS and CDR2 YFSETQ. The CDR3 has 15 residues. DNA for the CDR3: TGCGCCAGCAGAACCGGGGGGGCGATTGGAAACACCATATATTTT. It specifies CASRTGGAIGNTIYF.

The J gene is TRBJ2-7, the V gene TRBV14; D is perhaps TRBD1 (6 bases). CDR1 is SGHDN, CDR2 FVKESK, per germline. The CDR3 contains 14 residues. Trimming shortened V by 1 base and J by 1 base, and 8 bases separated the two germline ends. CDR3 in DNA: TGTGCCAGCAGCCAAGTACAGGGTTCCTACGAGCAGTACTTC. This codes for CASSQVQGSYEQYF.

The sample holds many counts of this clonotype. This sequence joins TRBV6-1 and TRBJ2-3, with D maybe TRBD1 (5 bases). V shed 3 bases and J shed 9 bases, with 10 bases lying between them. The CDR3 covers 12 residues. Germline lookup yields CDR1 MNHNS and CDR2 SASEGT. Here the CDR3 DNA reads TGTGCCAGCAGTGAGGGCCCAGGGACGCAGTATTTT. Its translation is CASSEGPGTQYF.

Many counts were recorded for this clonotype. The chain links TRBV4-1 to TRBJ2-1; D may be TRBD1 (5 bases). Germline V gene lookup returns CDR1 MGHRA and CDR2 YSYEKL. Trimming left V 1 base short and J 0 bases short, with 7 bases between. This CDR3 has 15 amino acids. CDR3 sequence (DNA): TGCGCCAGCAGCCAAGGACAGACCTCCTACAATGAGCAGTTCTTC. The encoded protein is CASSQGQTSYNEQFF.

This clonotype was detected ten times or more. The chain combines TRBV5-6 with TRBJ2-3; D is unclear. Germline assignment: CDR1 SGHDT and CDR2 YYEEEE. V lost 4 bases, J lost 2 bases, and 11 bases lay in between. This CDR3 spans 14 amino acids. CDR3 nucleotides: TGTGCCAGCAGCCCGGACGGTTACACAGATACGCAGTATTTT. This translates into CASSPDGYTDTQYF.

This chain joins TRBV28 and TRBJ2-5, with D tentatively TRBD2 (5 bases). The assigned J gene may be wrong: the sequence end matches TRBJ2-7 better. In germline, CDR1 is MDHEN, CDR2 SYDVKM. There are 15 residues in the CDR3. The CDR3 DNA reads as TGTGCCAGCAGTCGGGGAGCGTCCCGCTCCTACGAGCAGTACTTC. Translation: CASSRGASRSYEQYF.

In this sample, this clonotype turned up many times. The J gene is TRBJ2-7, the V gene TRBV19, with 11 positions matching TRBD1. Germline assignment: CDR1 LNHDA and CDR2 SQIVND (reference sequence). With 4 bases clipped from V and 3 bases from J, the junction kept 8 bases outside the gene matches. The CDR3 spans 16 residues. The CDR3 sequence is CASSKAGTGGYYEQYF. As DNA, the CDR3 is TGTGCCAGTAGTAAAGCAGGGACAGGGGGATACTACGAGCAGTACTTC.

The sample holds many counts of this clonotype. This rearrangement joins TRBV20-1 to TRBJ2-1; 9 nucleotides match TRBD1. CDR3 length: 14 amino acids. Germline trimming cut 6 bases from V and 6 bases from J; bases unmatched to any gene: 9. Germline V lookup: CDR1 DFQATT, CDR2 SNEGSKA (reference sequence). The CDR3 DNA reads TGCAGTGCAACCGGGACAGGGCCTATCAATGAGCAGTTCTTC. Translation: CSATGTGPINEQFF.

This clonotype was recorded many times. V usage is TRBV5-1 and J usage is TRBJ2-3, with D unclear. Germline-derived CDR1 and CDR2 are SGHRS and YFSETQ. The CDR3 sequence is 12 residues long. Trimming shortened V by 0 bases and J by 5 bases, and 4 bases separated the two germline ends. CDR3 bases: TGCGCCAGCAGCTTGGCCGTAGATACGCAGTATTTT. Amino acid sequence: CASSLAVDTQYF.

This chain joins TRBV28 and TRBJ2-3; either TRBD1 or TRBD2 may supply D (6 bases each). CDR3 size: 15 residues. V lost 3 bases and J 4 bases, leaving 14 bases between the germline ends. Germline CDR1 and CDR2: MDHEN and SYDVKM. CDR3 DNA sequence: TGTGCCAGCAGTTTGAGGGGGGCGCTTGCAGATACGCAGTATTTT. Residues: CASSLRGALADTQYF.

This clonotype was seen many times. The chain joins TRBV20-1 to TRBJ2-1; 11 nucleotides align to TRBD2. V lost 5 bases and J lost 4; bases outside the gene matches: 4. The germline CDR1 and CDR2 sequences are DFQATT and SNEGSKA (reference sequence). This CDR3 has 14 residues. CDR3 loop: CSAQTSGRYNEQFF. CDR3 in DNA: TGCAGTGCTCAAACTAGCGGGAGATACAATGAGCAGTTCTTC.

This clonotype has at least ten counts. The chain carries TRBV7-2 and TRBJ1-1, with 7 bases that match TRBD1. The CDR3 length is 15 residues. V dropped 1 base and J dropped 2; count of bases not matched to a gene: 4. Germline values: CDR1 SGHTA, CDR2 FQGNSA. CDR3: CASSLEGAGNTEAFF. DNA for the CDR3: TGTGCCAGCAGCTTAGAGGGGGCGGGAAACACTGAAGCTTTCTTT.

This clonotype was detected many times. The chain links TRBV5-4 to TRBJ2-1; 7 bases fit TRBD1. This CDR3 has 13 amino acids. V shed 0 bases and J 9 bases; nucleotides not matched to a gene: 3. CDR1 is SGHNT, CDR2 YYREEE, per germline (reference sequence). The CDR3 here is CASSLVQGFEQFF. Here the CDR3 DNA reads TGTGCCAGCAGCTTGGTACAGGGGTTTGAGCAGTTCTTC.

The chain recombines TRBV9 with TRBJ1-1, with D perhaps matching TRBD1 (5 bases). The CDR3 totals 15 residues. Germline V lookup: CDR1 SGDLS, CDR2 YYNGEE. Trimming took off 3 bases at V and 1 base at J, with 13 bases between the two ends. CDR3 amino acids: CASSATGTGNTEAFF. In DNA, the CDR3 is TGTGCCAGCAGCGCGACCGGGACGGGGAACACTGAAGCTTTCTTT.

This clonotype was picked up many times. The CDR3 region has the DNA TGTGCCAGCAGCCTCCGGACAGGGGGCGCGGGCATTCAGTACTTC. Protein: CASSLRTGGAGIQYF. The J gene is TRBJ2-4, the V gene TRBV6-2 or TRBV6-3; 11 positions match TRBD1. The V gene end was trimmed by 6 bases and the J gene end by 9 bases; junction bases not matched to a gene: 10. The CDR3 consists of 15 residues. CDR1 is MNHEY, CDR2 SVGEGT, per germline.

In this sample, this clonotype turned up many times. The chain combines TRBV6-1 with TRBJ1-5; D call uncertain. V lost 2 bases and J lost 7, with 3 bases in between. This CDR3 is built from 11 residues. The germline gives CDR1 MNHNS, CDR2 SASEGT. In DNA, the CDR3 is TGTGCCAGCAGTGAATTCCAGCCCCAGCATTTT. It specifies CASSEFQPQHF.

The chain carries TRBV6-2 or TRBV6-3 and TRBJ1-1; D is unresolved. In germline, CDR1 is MNHEY, CDR2 SVGEGT. This CDR3 contains 14 residues. V lost 7 bases, J lost 3 bases, and 15 bases lay in between. DNA for the CDR3: TGTGCCAGCACCTCCCCGCCCTCCTACACTGAAGCTTTCTTT. The encoded protein is CASTSPPSYTEAFF.

In nucleotides, the CDR3 is TGTGCCAGCAGACAGCGGCCGTCGGACGGATTGAGCACTGAAGCTTTCTTT. Protein: CASRQRPSDGLSTEAFF. The chain combines TRBV11-3 with TRBJ1-1; no reliable D call. Trimming removed 6 bases at V and 4 bases at J, with 24 bases between. The CDR3 extends over 17 amino acids. Germline V gene data show CDR1 as SGHNT and CDR2 as YENEEA.

This clonotype was seen many times. The CDR3 loop is CASSLAPRVVADQETQYF. The CDR3 nucleotides are TGTGCCAGCAGCTTAGCGCCCAGGGTGGTAGCGGACCAAGAGACCCAGTACTTC. This sequence joins TRBV7-8 and TRBJ2-5; maybe TRBD2 (6 bases). The CDR3 is made up of 18 amino acids. Germline V gene data show CDR1 as SGHVS and CDR2 as FQNEAQ. V lost 0 bases and J lost 0, with 17 bases in between.

The CDR3 sequence is CASSESTTQETQYF. The CDR3 DNA reads as TGCGCCAGCAGTGAGTCGACAACCCAAGAGACCCAGTACTTC. The J gene is TRBJ2-5, the V gene TRBV10-1; D gene unclear. The CDR3 consists of 14 residues. Germline lookup yields CDR1 WNHNN and CDR2 SYGVQD (reference sequence). Deletions cut 0 bases from V and 1 base from J, with 6 bases between.